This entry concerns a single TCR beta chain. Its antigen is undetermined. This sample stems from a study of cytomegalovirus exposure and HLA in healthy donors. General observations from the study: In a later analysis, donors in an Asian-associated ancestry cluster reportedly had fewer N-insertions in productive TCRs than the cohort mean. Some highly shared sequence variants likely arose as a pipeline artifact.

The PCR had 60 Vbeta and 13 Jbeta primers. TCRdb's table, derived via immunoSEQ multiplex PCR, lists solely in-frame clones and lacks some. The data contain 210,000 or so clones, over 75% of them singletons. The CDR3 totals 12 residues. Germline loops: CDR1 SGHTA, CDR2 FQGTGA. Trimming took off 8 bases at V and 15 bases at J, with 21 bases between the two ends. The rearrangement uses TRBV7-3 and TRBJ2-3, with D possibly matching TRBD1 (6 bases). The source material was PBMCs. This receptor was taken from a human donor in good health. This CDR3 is CASSPSRTELYF. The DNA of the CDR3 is TGTGCCAGCTCTCCTTCGAGGACAGAGTTATATTTT.